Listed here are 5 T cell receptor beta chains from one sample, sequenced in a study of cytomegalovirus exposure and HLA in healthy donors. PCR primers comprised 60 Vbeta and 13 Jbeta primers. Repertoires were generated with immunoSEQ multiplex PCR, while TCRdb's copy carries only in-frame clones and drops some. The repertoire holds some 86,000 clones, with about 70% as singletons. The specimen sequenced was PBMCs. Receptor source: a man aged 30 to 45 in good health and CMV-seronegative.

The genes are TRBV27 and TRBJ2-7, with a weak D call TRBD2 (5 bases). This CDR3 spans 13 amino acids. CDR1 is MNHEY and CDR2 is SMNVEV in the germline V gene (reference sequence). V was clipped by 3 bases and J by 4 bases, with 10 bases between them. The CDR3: CASSLSGWYEQYF. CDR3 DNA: TGTGCCAGCAGTTTGAGCGGTTGGTACGAGCAGTACTTC.

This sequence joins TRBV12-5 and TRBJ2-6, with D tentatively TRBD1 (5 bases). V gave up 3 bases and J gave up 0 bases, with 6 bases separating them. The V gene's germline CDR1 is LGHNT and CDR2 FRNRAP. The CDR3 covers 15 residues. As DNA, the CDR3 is TGTGCTAGTGGTTTAGACAGCTCTGGGGCCAACGTCCTGACTTTC. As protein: CASGLDSSGANVLTF. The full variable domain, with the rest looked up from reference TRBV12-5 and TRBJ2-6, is DARVTQTPRHKVTEMGQEVTMRCQPILGHNTVFWYRQTMMQGLELLAYFRNRAPLDDSGMPKDRFSAEMPDATLATLKIQPSEPRDSAVYFCASGLDSSGANVLTFGAGSRLTVL.

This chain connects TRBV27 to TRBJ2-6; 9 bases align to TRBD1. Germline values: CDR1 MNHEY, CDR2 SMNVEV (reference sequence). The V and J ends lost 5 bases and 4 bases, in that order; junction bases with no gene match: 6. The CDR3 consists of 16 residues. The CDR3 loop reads CASSLRTGAGANVLTF. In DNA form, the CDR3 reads TGTGCCAGCAGTCTCCGGACAGGGGCCGGGGCCAACGTCCTGACTTTC.

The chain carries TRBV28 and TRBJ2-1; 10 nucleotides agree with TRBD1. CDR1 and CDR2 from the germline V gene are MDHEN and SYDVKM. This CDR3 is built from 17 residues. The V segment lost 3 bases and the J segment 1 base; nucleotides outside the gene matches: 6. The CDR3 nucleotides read TGTGCCAGCAGTTTCTTACGACAGGGGGCTTCCTACAATGAGCAGTTCTTC. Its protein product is CASSFLRQGASYNEQFF.

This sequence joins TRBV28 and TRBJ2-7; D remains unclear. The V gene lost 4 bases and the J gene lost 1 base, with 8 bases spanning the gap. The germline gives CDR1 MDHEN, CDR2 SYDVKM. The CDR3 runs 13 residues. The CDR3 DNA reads TGTGCCAGCAGTTATTCCGGGTCCTACGAGCAGTACTTC. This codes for CASSYSGSYEQYF.